This T cell receptor beta chain was recovered during a study of cytomegalovirus exposure and HLA in healthy donors (dated by TCRdb to the late 2010s). About the full investigation: In an earlier analysis of fewer than 750 of the donors, approximately 300 Gb of sequence data and some 120 million unique TCR beta sequences from approximately 180 million T cells were reported. Across 398 genotyped donors of the cohort, an average of approximately 200,000 unique TCR beta nucleotide sequences per donor were sequenced, and approximately 17% of those sequences were non-productive. Alongside the repertoire data, information on donor age, sex, ethnicity and CMV serostatus was compiled. High-throughput TCR immunosequencing, statistical association of individual TCRs with disease status, and machine learning were combined to predict cytomegalovirus infection status. Typing coverage varied by locus: about 620-630 donors for A, B, C, DRB1 and DQB1; roughly 560 for DQA1; more than 600 for DPA1; roughly 470 for DPB1. To decide whether each TCR beta V gene segment behaved as functional or pseudogenic, an earlier analysis of approximately 600 of the donors relied on high-throughput TCR beta sequencing. A separate validation cohort of roughly 130 different subjects was used in addition to the roughly 640-subject first cohort. All discovery cohort repertoires had been generated on a single sequencing platform. In a later genetic analysis, genome-wide SNP genotypes for about 65% of the 666 donors were used, and that subset was treated as a discovery cohort. In the later analysis, no new phenotypic data were used to find candidate immune exposures; instead, reliance was placed on TCR beta sequences and their occurrence across donors. The T cell repertoires of 666 subjects were profiled by immunosequencing and related to cytomegalovirus serostatus. In a later analysis, previously published TCR beta repertoires from hundreds of donors were re-analyzed and high-resolution HLA genotyping was added so that TCR occurrence patterns could be studied. Because of strong linkage in the cohort, five DR-DQ haplotypes were treated as single units for association and clustering. About 310 gigabases of sequencing data and tens of millions of unique TCR sequences were included in an early release covering about 700 HLA-typed donors. HLA typing covered class I and class II loci at four-digit resolution. The genetic ancestry cluster associated with self-reported Caucasian donors included about 81% of the roughly 360 genotyped donors. The aim of the study was to test whether cataloging public T cell receptors could identify signatures of past pathogen exposure. The paper's findings and limits, for the study overall: Sequencing depth was assumed to be roughly uniform across donors in the presence/absence analyses, though that assumption may not hold. A total of some 180 TCR beta chains were listed by the study as associated with cytomegalovirus. It was suggested by the authors that the approach could potentially be generalized to other disease states and immunological phenotypes. A cluster of highly shared sequence variants was judged likely to represent a technical artifact of the sequencing pipeline. When HLA alleles, especially DR and DQ, strongly co-occurred, attributing TCR associations to individual alleles was difficult. At a false discovery rate of 0.05, a later analysis linked 16,951 TCR beta sequences to specific HLA alleles. A later analysis found that HLA-associated TCR beta chains were more clonally expanded and had lower generation probabilities than equally common non-associated chains. HLA typing was unavailable for some donors at each locus, so association tests used only the typed subset. Most TCR sequences were observed very rarely across donors, whereas some public TCRs were present in many individuals. According to a later analysis, parvovirus B19, influenza, CMV and Epstein-Barr virus appeared linked to several top co-occurrence clusters. Around 16 rarely observed V segments, including chromosome 9 orphons, were excluded from the earlier analysis of about 610 of the donors because counts were too low. In vitro tests confirmed that three of the cytomegalovirus-associated TCR beta chains recognize cytomegalovirus antigens. The cohort was sequenced for TCR beta chains only, and without alpha or paired-chain data the features that could be detected were limited. Most CMV-associated TCR beta chains appeared to be HLA-restricted in a later analysis, and the HLA associations seemed to be driven largely by CMV exposure. Immune exposure information for the cohort was limited to CMV serostatus. A later analysis found that TCR association rates varied across HLA loci, with DRB1 alleles showing the most associated TCRs and HLA-C alleles the fewest. Broadly in line with IMGT annotations, most TCR beta V segments showed up in productive rearrangements about 87% or about 30% of the time in an earlier analysis of about 500 of the donors. V-gene and J-gene trimming of TCR beta chains was associated with a missense DCLRE1C variant in a later genetic analysis, and the association was replicated in an independent cohort. Linkage disequilibrium might explain the correlated functional status among segregating V segments, but an unknown experimental factor could not be ruled out. Some IMGT-functional V segments, including TRBV6-2 and TRBV6-3, could not be told apart with the 87-base-pair reads, so those segments were excluded. A further reported finding was that TCR beta sequences accurately predicted the HLA-A and HLA-B alleles for most subjects in the first cohort. Cytomegalovirus status was reported to be diagnosed by the classifier with high specificity and sensitivity in both the original and validation cohorts. According to a later genetic analysis, donors in an Asian-associated ancestry cluster had fewer N-insertions in productive TCRs than the approximately 650-donor mean.

Receptors were amplified or captured by the immunoSEQ multiplex PCR assay. For the multiplex PCR, a mixture combining 60 forward primers for TCR Vbeta segments and 13 reverse primers for TCR Jbeta segments was used. Amplification of the CDR3 region of rearranged TCR beta genes was performed with a multiplex PCR assay on genomic DNA. The amplified TCR beta libraries were sequenced on the Illumina HiSeq System as 87-base-pair reads. The authors processed their data as follows. In a later analysis, tens of millions of unique TCR beta chains were counted across the roughly 670 repertoires, and roughly 10 million of these chains were shared by at least two donors. Raw reads were error-corrected and collapsed into unique sequences with a nearest-neighbor algorithm that merged closely related sequences to remove PCR and sequencing errors. Alignment of CDR3 sequences to IMGT reference sequences was used to assign V, D and J gene segments. For a sequence to be retained, a match of at least six nucleotides to both a V gene segment and a J gene segment was required. A rearrangement counted as productive if the CDR3 had no stop codons and remained in frame with V and J, and every other rearrangement counted as non-productive. CDR3 was defined by IMGT convention, running from the second conserved V-encoded cysteine to the conserved J-encoded phenylalanine. The earlier analysis of a few hundred of the donors excluded any sequence lacking an unambiguous match to a single V gene segment. In an earlier analysis of several hundred of the donors, V segments were called functional above 56.7% productive rearrangements and were called segregating when the between-donor standard deviation exceeded 5%. A statistical classification framework was built to diagnose cytomegalovirus status from the catalog of TCR beta chain sequences. V and J gene assignment, in a later analysis, came from comparing TCR nucleotide sequences with IMGT/GENE-DB human TR gene sequences. The TCRdist pipeline was used in a later analysis to assign CDR3 sequences and most-parsimonious VDJ recombination scenarios. A later analysis defined each TCR beta chain by its CDR3 amino acid sequence plus V-gene family, and excluded reads lacking a unique V-gene family. In a later analysis, 450 to 600 highly shared, low-generation-probability nucleotide sequences were removed to address suspected cross-contamination and a sequencing artifact. For each public chain, a later analysis derived a clonal expansion index from normalized ranks of inferred template counts within each repertoire. A later analysis computed generation probabilities with a VDJ recombination model fitted to out-of-frame rearrangements, and checked the results against IGoR. In a later analysis, hypergeometric tests were used to score TCR-TCR, TCR-HLA and TCR-CMV co-occurrence, with a repertoire-size bias correction applied to TCR pairs. To estimate false discovery rates, a later analysis permuted the HLA or CMV assignments 20 times. In a later analysis, co-occurring TCRs were grouped using DBSCAN, and TCRdist sequence similarity was added for clustering within HLA-allele-positive subsets. Co-occurrence clustering excluded repertoires with fewer than 30,000 or more than 120,000 public chains, plus five with anomalous nucleotide sharing. Not all clones reach the TCRdb copy of this immuneACCESS table, which keeps in-frame sequences only. Checked studies attribute under half of the gap to unresolved V genes and leave the rest unexplained. V and J calls and clone size follow that table, whereas D and trimming were derived from the DNA. The sample records 100,000 to 150,000 clones, 75% to 85% of which are singletons. Of the sample, 7.5% to 9.5% is held by the ten largest clones.

The cohort consisted of approximately 690 healthy bone marrow donors. At the time of sampling, every cohort member was nominally healthy, though immune exposures that went unrecorded were likely present. The donor was CMV seropositive and belonged to the group of a few hundred seropositive cohort members. A peripheral blood sample was provided by each donor, and peripheral blood mononuclear cells were used for TCR beta sequencing. Genomic DNA extraction from the blood cell samples was performed with the Qiagen DNeasy Blood Extraction Kit. The CDR3 runs 15 amino acids, cysteine and phenylalanine included. Only the CDR3 DNA stays, 45 bases, in frame from base 1. As encoded in the germline V gene, CDR1 is SGHVS while CDR2 is FNYEAQ. V is reduced by 8 bases and J by 0 bases, leaving a spacing of 14 bases between them. Points on this clone: No cognate antigen has been identified for it. No much larger clone exists at a distance of one base, and base qualities are not known.

The chain uses TRBV7-6 and TRBJ1-3; the D segment cannot be called with confidence. The sequenced material came from PBMCs. This receptor was taken from a man aged 25-45 years in good health and CMV-seropositive. The sequenced DNA: TGTGCCAGCCGGGTGGCCGAACGCTCTGGAAACACCATATATTTT. This encodes CASRVAERSGNTIYF.